This T cell receptor (beta chain) was obtained from a study of CD8+ T cells in alopecia areata (dated by TCRdb to between 2017 and 2018). Some background on the complete study: Treated patients were enrolled in an open-label pilot trial of oral tofacitinib, 5 to 10 mg twice daily, for moderate-to-severe alopecia areata. Tofacitinib was administered for 6 to 18 months, and 6 months of follow-up off drug were then conducted to assess delayed response and recurrence. For the treated patients, the SALT score, which quantifies what percentage of scalp surface area is affected, served as the measure of disease severity. High-throughput TCRbeta sequencing was used to examine T cell clonal expansion in alopecia areata in both the C3H/HeJ mouse model and human patients. Human TCRbeta sequencing covered scalp tissue and sorted CD4+ and CD8+ peripheral blood T cells from patchy and totalis/universalis alopecia areata patients and healthy controls. Patients on tofacitinib were biopsied at baseline and after 4 and 24 weeks of treatment, and several of the patients also had a later scalp biopsy. Scalp clonality was compared across normal scalp (n=4), patchy alopecia areata scalp (n=8), and alopecia totalis/universalis scalp (n=8). RNA was obtained with the PAXgene miRNA kit for fixed scalp, the miRNeasy kit for PBMCs, and the RNeasy kit for mouse skin. immunoSEQ multiplex PCR using 35 Vbeta forward primers and 13 Jbeta reverse primers was used to amplify TCRbeta CDR3 regions. General findings and caveats noted by the study authors: Higher clonality and more expanded CD8+ clones were observed in lesional scalp than in normal scalp, particularly in alopecia totalis/universalis, a finding suggestive of antigenic drive. Tofacitinib significantly decreased scalp clonality and the number of expanded CD8+ clones among the top 100 scalp clones. Because the treated cohort was small and had only one nonresponder, larger studies are needed to examine links between baseline CD8+ expansion and response. During tofacitinib treatment, many expanded lesional clones remained in scalp and blood, and this persistence may partly explain relapse after treatment is stopped. TCR sequences shared between patients were less clear than in mice, possibly partly because of HLA diversity in the patient population. Unlike mouse skin, where gammadelta T cells dominate, normal human skin contains resident alphabeta T cells that get sequenced too, which complicates analysis of the scalp TCR repertoire.

Notes on this clone: Its cognate antigen has yet to be identified. No base quality values were provided; no much bigger clone lies one nucleotide off.

Libraries were made using the immunoSEQ multiplex PCR assay. RNA was extracted from all samples and reverse transcribed into cDNA, which served as template for TCR sequencing. First-strand cDNA was synthesized using SuperScript III with a 2:1 mix of oligo-dT and random hexamers. A synthetic immune receptor repertoire was used to measure amplification bias, and any remaining bias was corrected computationally. Processing in the source paper ran as follows. Raw reads were preprocessed for error removal, and CDR3 was defined according to IMGT conventions as running from the conserved cysteine to phenylalanine. Clonality was computed by normalizing Shannon entropy by log2 of the number of productive unique TCRs and subtracting the result from 1. CD4 or CD8 identity of scalp clones was inferred by cross-referencing scalp TCRbeta sequences with sorted blood CD4 and CD8 repertoires. Here the immuneACCESS table is served through TCRdb, limited to in-frame sequences with V and J called. Missing clones are a known gap in these copies; in checked studies unresolved V genes cover under half, and the rest lacks a known reason. That table furnishes V, J and clone size, whereas the DNA furnished D and trimming. The sample data list hundreds of thousands of clones, and 60% of these were observed just once. The ten largest clones take up 0.8% to 1% of the sample.

This specimen's treatment or condition label, per the study, means: oral pan-JAK inhibitor, 5-10 mg twice daily. Peripheral blood and lesional scalp punch biopsies were obtained from patients with alopecia areata. After PBMCs were isolated by density centrifugation and stained for CD3, CD4 and CD8, a FACSAria was used to sort CD4+ and CD8+ T cells. From the germline V gene (reference sequence), CDR1 is GTSNPN and CDR2 is SVGIG. From the cysteine through the phenylalanine, the CDR3 covers 13 amino acids. The DNA shown is the 39-base CDR3, in frame from base 1. V is reduced by 4 bases and J by 1 base, leaving a spacing of 10 bases between them.

Specimen: CD4+ T cells sorted from blood, collected at roughly week 52, from a patient treated with tofacitinib. This clonotype originated in a human donor with alopecia areata. In this chain, TRBV30 is recombined with TRBJ1-1; no D gene call is confident. The CDR3 reads as follows: CAWNEDWNTEAFF. The nucleotide sequence reads as follows: TGTGCCTGGAACGAGGACTGGAACACTGAAGCTTTCTTT.